This passage covers 24 T cell receptor beta chains from one sample sequenced in a study of cytomegalovirus exposure and HLA in healthy donors. The data were produced by immunoSEQ multiplex PCR, yet TCRdb's version contains in-frame clones alone and is incomplete. The sample carries 150,000 to 200,000 clones, approximately 80% recorded once. The sample was PBMCs. These TCRs come from a man aged 25-40 years in good health and CMV-seropositive.

The rearrangement links TRBV18 to TRBJ2-3; a weak D match, TRBD2 (7 bases). There are 17 residues in the CDR3. The germline V gene has CDR1 KGHSH and CDR2 LQKENI. V lost 3 bases to trimming and J lost 1 base, with 17 bases between them. The CDR3 spells CASSPSYGGGRTDTQYF. The CDR3 coding sequence is TGTGCCAGCTCACCCTCTTATGGGGGGGGCCGCACAGATACGCAGTATTTT. Full variable domain (remainder filled in from reference TRBV18 and TRBJ2-3): NAGVMQNPRHLVRRRGQEARLRCSPMKGHSHVYWYRQLPEEGLKFMVYLQKENIIDESGMPKERFSAEFPKEGPSILRIQQVVRGDSAAYFCASSPSYGGGRTDTQYFGPGTRLTVL.

The chain carries TRBV4-3 and TRBJ2-6; the D is unclear. Germline V lookup: CDR1 LGHNA, CDR2 YSLEER. The CDR3 extends over 16 amino acids. Trimming pared 0 bases from V and 1 base from J, leaving 7 bases between. CDR3: CASSQDPDSGANVLTF. The CDR3 nucleotides are TGCGCCAGCAGCCAAGACCCAGATTCTGGGGCCAACGTCCTGACTTTC.

This clone was seen a single time. The chain carries TRBV9 and TRBJ1-1; D might be TRBD1 (5 bases). The CDR3 has 13 amino acids. V lost 0 bases and J lost 6, with 9 bases in between. Germline CDR1 and CDR2: SGDLS and YYNGEE. CDR3 loop: CASSVGGGSEAFF. CDR3 coding DNA: TGTGCCAGCAGCGTAGGCGGGGGTTCTGAAGCTTTCTTT.

V usage is TRBV6-5 and J usage is TRBJ2-2, with 7 positions matching TRBD1. The CDR3 totals 15 residues. V was pared by 2 bases and J by 2 bases, with 2 bases of the junction left unmatched. Germline V CDR1 and CDR2: MNHEY, SVGAGI. The CDR3 DNA reads as TGTGCCAGCAGTTACCGACAGGGAAACACCGGGGAGCTGTTTTTT. It yields the protein CASSYRQGNTGELFF.

The chain couples TRBV7-3 to TRBJ2-2, with 8 bases lining up with TRBD2. Germline assignment: CDR1 SGHTA and CDR2 FQGTGA. The V segment lost 7 bases and the J segment 1 base; nucleotides outside the gene matches: 2. This CDR3 has 14 residues. The CDR3 nucleotides are TGTGCCAGCACCCGGGGGGGGAACACCGGGGAGCTGTTTTTT. It encodes CASTRGGNTGELFF.

V is TRBV4-1 and J is TRBJ2-1; 11 bases agree with TRBD2. The CDR3 is 17 residues long. J lost 7 bases, V lost 0 bases, and 8 bases had no gene match. Germline V gene lookup returns CDR1 MGHRA and CDR2 YSYEKL. CDR3 DNA: TGCGCCAGCAGCCAAGAGGAATGGGCTAGCGGGGGGAATGAGCAGTTCTTC. Translating gives CASSQEEWASGGNEQFF.

The chain uses TRBV5-5 and TRBJ1-5; the D is unclear. The germline V and J ends were trimmed by 1 base and 7 bases, with 18 bases remaining between them. Germline loops: CDR1 SGHKS, CDR2 YYEKEE (reference sequence). The CDR3 loop spans 16 amino acids. CDR3 DNA: TGTGCCAGCAGCTTGACCGGAGTCACCCAAAACCAGCCCCAGCATTTT. Its protein product is CASSLTGVTQNQPQHF.

This sequence joins TRBV4-2 and TRBJ1-5; no clear D gene. The CDR3 contains 13 residues. Germline V gene sequence: CDR1 LGHNA, CDR2 YNFKEQ. The V end lost 6 bases, the J end lost 3 bases, and 9 bases lay between the germline ends. The CDR3 here is CASSGQYNQPQHF. The CDR3 DNA sequence: TGTGCCAGCAGTGGCCAGTACAATCAGCCCCAGCATTTT.

This clone appeared a single time. The chain combines TRBV19 with TRBJ2-2; 11 bases fit TRBD2. This CDR3 is 16 amino acids long. The trim removed 6 bases at V and 2 bases at J, leaving 5 bases unmatched. Germline assignment: CDR1 LNHDA and CDR2 SQIVND (reference sequence). The CDR3 DNA reads TGTGCCAGTAGGGTAGCGGGGGGGCTTAACACCGGGGAGCTGTTTTTT. Protein product: CASRVAGGLNTGELFF.

The chain employs TRBV6-5 and TRBJ1-5; 10 nucleotides align to TRBD1. The trim removed 6 bases at V and 4 bases at J, leaving 6 bases unmatched. The CDR3 sequence is 15 residues long. Germline CDR1 MNHEY, CDR2 SVGAGI. This chain's CDR3 is CASSRGQGLNQPQHF. CDR3 DNA: TGTGCCAGCAGCCGGGGACAGGGGTTGAATCAGCCCCAGCATTTT.

The CDR3 is CASNQATAGADTQYF. The DNA of the CDR3 is TGTGCCAGCAACCAGGCTACGGCTGGGGCGGATACGCAGTATTTT. V gene TRBV6-5 combines with J gene TRBJ2-3, with D maybe TRBD1 (5 bases). CDR3 length equals 15 residues. V dropped 7 bases and J dropped 6 bases, with 20 bases sitting between them. Germline CDR1 is MNHEY and CDR2 is SVGAGI.

This chain links TRBV4-1 with TRBJ1-6, with D tentatively TRBD1 (6 bases). In germline, CDR1 is MGHRA, CDR2 YSYEKL. The V gene lost 2 bases and the J gene lost 5 bases, with 16 bases spanning the gap. This CDR3 contains 17 residues. The CDR3 nucleotides read TGCGCCAGCAGCCAAACTCCGCCCGGACAGCATAATTCACCCCTCCACTTT. Translated, it gives CASSQTPPGQHNSPLHF.

V gene TRBV4-2 combines with J gene TRBJ2-1; D perhaps matches TRBD2 (6 bases). The V gene's germline CDR1 is LGHNA and CDR2 YNFKEQ. Trimming removed 1 base at V and 6 bases at J, with 13 bases between. The length of the CDR3 is 15 residues. The CDR3 nucleotides are TGTGCCAGCAGCCAAGGATCGGGGGATGTCAATGAGCAGTTCTTC. It is translated as CASSQGSGDVNEQFF.

The chain combines TRBV27 with TRBJ2-1; TRBD1 matches at 7 bases. Trimming removed 6 bases from V and 6 bases from J; junction bases left unmatched: 17. Germline V lookup: CDR1 MNHEY, CDR2 SMNVEV (reference sequence). This CDR3 is built from 17 residues. The CDR3 DNA is TGTGCCAGCAGCCCTAACGCCGGGACAGAGATACCCAATGAGCAGTTCTTC. Its translation: CASSPNAGTEIPNEQFF.

J is TRBJ1-2 and V is TRBV4-3; the match to TRBD1 covers 7 bases. The CDR3 totals 15 residues. The ends lost 4 bases at V and 8 bases at J; junction bases unmatched: 13. Germline V gene lookup returns CDR1 LGHNA and CDR2 YSLEER. The CDR3 region has the DNA TGCGCCAGCAGCCGTTTCGGAGAGGGGGCGGGGGGCTACACCTTC. Its translation: CASSRFGEGAGGYTF.

The genes are TRBV18 and TRBJ1-5; D may be TRBD1 (5 bases). Per germline, CDR1 KGHSH and CDR2 LQKENI. Trimming left V 2 bases short and J 0 bases short, with 8 bases between. The CDR3 has 15 residues. For the CDR3, the DNA is TGTGCCAGCTCACCAATCCAGGGTAGCAATCAGCCCCAGCATTTT. This codes for CASSPIQGSNQPQHF.

The rearrangement joins TRBV6-4 to TRBJ2-5; 7 bases are a match to TRBD1. Losses at the gene ends were 5 bases for V and 9 bases for J; bases not matched to a gene: 9. CDR1 MRHNA and CDR2 SNTAGT come from the germline V gene. CDR3 length equals 13 residues. The CDR3 bases are TGTGCCAGCAGTTTGAACAGGGGCGAGGCCCAGTACTTC. Amino acid sequence: CASSLNRGEAQYF.

CDR3 coding DNA: TGTGCCACCAGCAGAGATGCGGGGGCGTCGGAGACCCAGTACTTC. Its translation: CATSRDAGASETQYF. V and J are TRBV15 and TRBJ2-5; D might be TRBD2 (7 bases). The germline gives CDR1 LNHNV, CDR2 YYDKDF (reference sequence). The CDR3 is made up of 15 amino acids. V was cut by 0 bases and J by 5 bases, with 13 bases left in between.

This clone was counted a single time. This rearrangement joins TRBV2 to TRBJ2-7; no definite D call. This CDR3 is built from 15 residues. V lost 4 bases and J lost 4, with 17 bases in between. CDR1 and CDR2 (germline): SNHLY, FYNNEI. The CDR3 DNA is TGTGCCAGCAGTGCCTTGTCGATCATTGAGTACGAGCAGTACTTC. This translates into CASSALSIIEYEQYF.

The V gene is TRBV19, the J gene TRBJ2-6, with 9 bases that match TRBD1. The germline V gene has CDR1 LNHDA and CDR2 SQIVND (reference sequence). The CDR3 covers 19 residues. With V trimmed by 6 bases and J by 2 bases, 14 bases remained unmatched. The CDR3 is CASRERPGQGATGANVLTF. The CDR3 DNA reads TGTGCCAGTAGGGAGAGACCGGGACAGGGAGCAACTGGGGCCAACGTCCTGACTTTC.

V is TRBV27 and J is TRBJ2-1; 9 bases map to TRBD2. The CDR3 consists of 17 residues. Germline lookup yields CDR1 MNHEY and CDR2 SMNVEV (reference sequence). Trimming removed 2 bases from V and 8 bases from J; junction bases left unmatched: 13. CDR3 loop: CASSLGTFAGGLDEQFF. CDR3 nucleotides: TGTGCCAGCAGTTTAGGAACCTTCGCGGGGGGGTTGGATGAGCAGTTCTTC.

This chain joins TRBV27 and TRBJ2-3; 8 positions agree with TRBD2. J was trimmed by 4 bases and V by 8 bases; bases with no gene match: 11. The CDR3 runs to 15 residues. The germline gives CDR1 MNHEY, CDR2 SMNVEV (reference sequence). CDR3 sequence: CASSGGTTEADTQYF. CDR3 coding DNA: TGTGCCAGCTCGGGAGGGACAACGGAGGCAGATACGCAGTATTTT.

This rearrangement joins TRBV10-3 to TRBJ2-3; TRBD1 might be the D (5 bases). Trimming left V 9 bases short and J 4 bases short, with 14 bases between. Germline V CDR1 and CDR2: ENHRY, SYGVKD. This CDR3 comprises 13 residues. CDR3 sequence reads: CAITGSSADTQYF. In DNA, the CDR3 is TGTGCCATAACAGGCTCCAGCGCAGATACGCAGTATTTT.

The sample holds a few counts of this clone. The V call is TRBV5-4, the J call TRBJ1-1; 8 bases align to TRBD1. Germline assignment: CDR1 SGHNT and CDR2 YYREEE (reference sequence). The V segment lost 4 bases and the J segment 2 bases; nucleotides outside the gene matches: 4. The CDR3 sequence is 14 residues long. The CDR3 nucleotides are TGTGCCAGCAGCCTGGGACAGGCCAACACTGAAGCTTTCTTT. This encodes CASSLGQANTEAFF.